The 21 T cell receptor beta chains reported below all come from one sample, sequenced in a study of regulatory T cells in long-lasting Graves disease. Combining iRepertoire HTBI primers with Arm-PCR of CDR3 regions, the authors built TCR beta libraries. Each CDR3 protein gets one entry after TCRdb re-called the multiplex PCR reads with MiXCR. The sample lists 400,000 to 450,000 distinct CDR3 sequences, around 14% occurring once. Sample time point: newly diagnosed GD, antithyroid drugs for less than 3 months. From RNA extracted from PBMCs, the TCR library was made. These data also featured in a second study, about T cells in Graves' hyperthyroidism and ophthalmopathy.

Source: peripheral blood mononuclear cells (PBMCs), taken at new diagnosis, from a patient treated with antithyroid drugs. The source is a woman in her twenties or thirties with Graves disease.

The genes are TRBV28 and TRBJ2-3, with 7 bases matching TRBD1. Germline lookup yields CDR1 MDHEN and CDR2 SYDVKM. V was clipped by 6 bases and J by 2 bases; unmatched bases: 11. The CDR3 sequence is 16 residues long. The CDR3 is CASSPPLQGSTDTQYF. The CDR3, as DNA: TGTGCCAGCAGCCCGCCCCTACAGGGGTCCACAGATACGCAGTATTTT. The whole variable domain, filled in from reference TRBV28 and TRBJ2-3, reads DVKVTQSSRYLVKRTGEKVFLECVQDMDHENMFWYRQDPGLGLRLIYFSYDVKMKEKGDIPEGYSVSREKKERFSLILESASTNQTSMYLCASSPPLQGSTDTQYFGPGTRLTVL.

This clonotype was seen repeatedly, ten times or more. This rearrangement joins TRBV10-3 to TRBJ1-2; a possible D gene is TRBD1 (5 bases). The germline V gene encodes CDR1 ENHRY and CDR2 SYGVKD. The CDR3 totals 19 residues. Trimming removed 3 bases at V and 0 bases at J, with 23 bases between. CDR3 sequence: CAISDPTGQGRPTNYGYTF. CDR3 DNA sequence: TGTGCCATCAGTGACCCGACGGGGCAGGGCAGGCCCACTAACTATGGCTACACCTTC.

The V call is TRBV6-1, the J call TRBJ2-3, with 9 bases aligning to TRBD1. V lost 3 bases to trimming and J lost 4 bases; unmatched junction nucleotides: 5. The CDR3 runs 15 residues. CDR1 and CDR2 (germline): MNHNS, SASEGT. CDR3 nucleotides: TGTGCCAGCAGTGAGATACAGGGGGCTTCAGATACGCAGTATTTT. Translated: CASSEIQGASDTQYF.

This clonotype was seen ten or more times. This rearrangement joins TRBV20-1 to TRBJ2-3; a possible D gene is TRBD2 (6 bases). Trimming cost V 5 bases and J 2 bases, with 20 bases left between them. CDR3 length equals 16 residues. Germline lookup yields CDR1 DFQATT and CDR2 SNEGSKA (reference sequence). The CDR3 sequence: CSAPLGLPKLTDTQYF. DNA of the CDR3: TGCAGTGCTCCACTGGGACTTCCTAAACTCACAGATACGCAGTATTTT.

The rearrangement uses TRBV29-1 and TRBJ2-7, with D perhaps being TRBD1 or TRBD2 (5 bases each). V lost 4 bases and J 0 bases, leaving 13 bases between the germline ends. Germline CDR1 and CDR2: SQVTM and ANQGSEA. This CDR3 spans 14 amino acids. The CDR3 nucleotides are TGCAGCGTTGTCCCCCGGGACGCCTCCTACGAGCAGTACTTC. Its protein is CSVVPRDASYEQYF.

In this sample, this clonotype turned up many times. This chain uses TRBV20-1 with TRBJ1-5; 7 bases line up with TRBD1. J gave up 6 bases and V 3 bases, and 11 bases lay outside the gene matches. The length of the CDR3 is 15 residues. Germline-derived CDR1 and CDR2 are DFQATT and SNEGSKA (reference sequence). The CDR3 is CSASSRQGWVQPQHF. In DNA, the CDR3 is TGCAGTGCTAGTAGCCGACAGGGATGGGTTCAGCCCCAGCATTTT.

V usage is TRBV6-1 and J usage is TRBJ2-5, with 7 nucleotides matching TRBD1. The CDR3 is 16 amino acids. Germline CDR1 reads MNHNS; CDR2 reads SASEGT. V trimming: 4 bases; J trimming: 0 bases; junction bases outside the gene matches: 8. The CDR3 loop reads CASSAVGTDYQETQYF. The CDR3 DNA sequence: TGTGCCAGCAGTGCCGTTGGGACAGACTACCAAGAGACCCAGTACTTC.

The sample holds many counts of this clonotype. The chain uses TRBV13 and TRBJ2-3; D is possibly TRBD2 (5 bases). V was cut by 5 bases and J by 6 bases, with 12 bases left in between. Germline CDR1 reads PRHDT; CDR2 reads FYEKMQ (reference sequence). This CDR3 is built from 13 residues. CDR3 sequence (DNA): TGTGCCAGCAGCAATAGCGTCAGGGATACGCAGTATTTT. Protein product: CASSNSVRDTQYF.

This clonotype was picked up many times. The chain links TRBV11-2 to TRBJ2-1, with TRBD2 identical over 9 bases. The CDR3 runs to 16 residues. After removal of 1 base from V and 6 bases from J, the junction contained 7 bases not matched to a gene. Looked up from germline, CDR1 is SGHAT and CDR2 is FQNNGV. CDR3 in DNA: TGTGCCAGCAGCTTAGTGGCGGGAGGGCCTTTCAATGAGCAGTTCTTC. Translated, it gives CASSLVAGGPFNEQFF.

This clonotype has just a few counts. This chain connects TRBV9 to TRBJ2-3, with TRBD2 matching over 8 bases. The CDR3 runs to 15 residues. Trimming at V came to 2 bases and at J to 4 bases, leaving 6 bases not matched to a gene. Germline V gene lookup returns CDR1 SGDLS and CDR2 YYNGEE. As DNA, the CDR3 is TGTGCCAGCAGCGTTCTAGCGGGTCCCTCAGATACGCAGTATTTT. Protein product: CASSVLAGPSDTQYF.

In this sample, this clonotype turned up many times. This rearrangement joins TRBV20-1 to TRBJ1-1, with D hard to call. This CDR3 has 13 amino acids. With 4 bases removed from V and 0 bases from J, the gap between germline ends came to 9 bases. The germline CDR1 and CDR2 sequences are DFQATT and SNEGSKA (reference sequence). The CDR3 here is CSAKALLNTEAFF. The CDR3, as DNA: TGCAGTGCTAAGGCACTTTTGAACACTGAAGCTTTCTTT.

This clonotype was seen more than once but under ten times. A single base separates this from a much larger clone, so it may be a read error. V usage is TRBV20-1 and J usage is TRBJ2-7; 9 nucleotides align to TRBD2. CDR3 length: 15 residues. Germline V gene data show CDR1 as DFQATT and CDR2 as SNEGSKA (reference sequence). CDR3 in amino acids: CSTRDPSGVSYEQYF. In DNA form, the CDR3 reads TGCAGTACTAGAGACCCTAGCGGGGTCTCCTACGAGCAGTACTTC.

This clonotype was seen at least ten times. The chain recombines TRBV28 with TRBJ2-1; weak D call: TRBD2 (6 bases). The CDR3 runs 15 residues. Germline CDR1 is MDHEN and CDR2 is SYDVKM. V was shortened by 3 bases and J by 4 bases, with 13 bases between the two germline ends. CDR3 coding DNA: TGTGCCAGCAGTTTTCGTGGGAGGAGATACAATGAGCAGTTCTTC. This sequence encodes CASSFRGRRYNEQFF.

This clonotype has at least ten counts. The J gene is TRBJ2-5, the V gene TRBV29-1; D may be TRBD1 or TRBD2 (5 bases each). CDR3 size: 12 residues. V shed 0 bases and J shed 5 bases, with 7 bases lying between them. Germline values: CDR1 SQVTM, CDR2 ANQGSEA. The CDR3 DNA reads TGCAGCGTTGAAGAGTGGGGGGAGACCCAGTACTTC. As protein: CSVEEWGETQYF.

There are many counts of this clonotype. This chain uses TRBV28 with TRBJ2-5, with 8 positions matching TRBD1. Trimming cost V 7 bases and J 3 bases; bases outside gene matches: 7. The V gene's germline CDR1 is MDHEN and CDR2 SYDVKM. This CDR3 is 14 amino acids long. Here the CDR3 reads CASTDDRGEETQYF. Written as DNA, the CDR3 is TGTGCCAGCACCGACGACAGGGGAGAAGAGACCCAGTACTTC.

Ten or more counts support this clonotype. The chain uses TRBV6-1 and TRBJ1-1; possible D gene TRBD1, 6 bases. Trimming shortened V by 6 bases and J by 3 bases, and 11 bases separated the two germline ends. The CDR3 totals 13 residues. The germline gives CDR1 MNHNS, CDR2 SASEGT. The CDR3 bases are TGTGCCAGCAGGACACAGGGCTACACTGAAGCTTTCTTT. As protein: CASRTQGYTEAFF.

The V call is TRBV5-1, the J call TRBJ1-4; D may be TRBD1 (5 bases). CDR1 and CDR2 (germline): SGHRS, YFSETQ. CDR3 size: 14 residues. Trimming took 0 bases from V and 8 from J, leaving 11 bases between them. CDR3 residues: CASSLAGDGEKLFF. CDR3 in DNA: TGCGCCAGCAGCTTGGCGGGGGACGGAGAAAAACTGTTTTTT.

This clonotype has at least ten counts. J is TRBJ2-3 and V is TRBV27; D gene ambiguous. The CDR3 length is 13 residues. V was shortened by 6 bases and J by 2 bases, with 9 bases between the two germline ends. The germline CDR1 and CDR2 sequences are MNHEY and SMNVEV (reference sequence). The CDR3 reads CASRPQNTDTQYF. CDR3 in DNA: TGTGCCAGCAGACCGCAGAACACAGATACGCAGTATTTT.

The V and J genes are TRBV24-1 and TRBJ2-5; D is ambiguous. The V end was cut by 0 bases, the J end by 1 base, with 14 bases between. Germline V gene data show CDR1 as KGHDR and CDR2 as SFDVKD. The CDR3 runs 17 residues. The CDR3 region is CATSDLQSAGGQETQYF. Written as DNA, the CDR3 is TGTGCCACCAGTGATTTGCAGAGCGCCGGTGGCCAAGAGACCCAGTACTTC.

This clonotype was seen only a few times. V usage is TRBV5-1 and J usage is TRBJ2-1; D uncertain. V lost 5 bases, J lost 0 bases, and 12 bases lay in between. The CDR3 runs to 15 residues. From germline, CDR1 is SGHRS and CDR2 YFSETQ. CDR3 nucleotide sequence: TGCGCCAGCAGTCAACCTGACCACTCCTACAATGAGCAGTTCTTC. Its translation is CASSQPDHSYNEQFF.

This clonotype was recorded a few times. V is TRBV4-2 and J is TRBJ2-7; D unclear. This CDR3 spans 15 amino acids. Germline-derived CDR1 and CDR2 are LGHNA and YNFKEQ. Between the trimmed V and J ends, which lost 1 base and 2 bases, there was a span of 12 bases. In DNA form, the CDR3 reads TGTGCCAGCAGCCAAGGGCTGCAAAGGACCTACGAGCAGTACTTC. As protein: CASSQGLQRTYEQYF.